A selection of T cell receptor beta chains follows, all from one sample in a study of shared T cell receptors in the human thymus. Data came from immunoSEQ multiplex PCR; TCRdb stores just in-frame clones and leaves some out. Counted here are 650,000 to 950,000 clones, over 75% occurring once; the ten biggest clones make up under 0.012%. The same sample was also used in a study of human thymus T cells.

The sequenced sample was thymocytes. The receptors derive from a girl under three years old with a congenital heart defect. Both conserved end residues are part of each CDR3. A D gene is named only where the DNA matches it firmly. The size of a clone is reported for some rows only, either as once, few or many, or as a class for expanded clones.

J gene,V gene,D gene,clone size,CDR3 DNA,CDR3 protein
TRBJ1-1,TRBV9,TRBD1,.,TGTGCCAGCAGTAAGAAAAGCGGACAGGGCCCTGAAGCTTTCTTT,CASSKKSGQGPEAFF
TRBJ1-2,TRBV20-1,.,.,TGCAGTGCTGGGGGGGGTCGGGGCTACACCTTC,CSAGGGRGYTF
TRBJ1-1,TRBV25-1,.,.,TGTGCCAGCAGTGAATACGAGGAGGAGATGAACACTGAAGCTTTCTTT,CASSEYEEEMNTEAFF
TRBJ2-5,TRBV28,TRBD1,.,TGTGCCAGCAGTTTATGCCTTCTTACAGGGGAGGAGACCCAGTACTTC,CASSLCLLTGEETQYF
TRBJ2-7,TRBV18,TRBD1,.,TGTGCCAGCTCACCACCGGAGACAGGGGTTACCCCCTACGAGCAGTACTTC,CASSPPETGVTPYEQYF
TRBJ2-1,TRBV5-6,TRBD2,.,TGTGCCAGCACTCGCGACGGGGGGAAATACAATGAGCAGTTCTTC,CASTRDGGKYNEQFF
TRBJ1-2,TRBV5-1,TRBD1,.,TGCGCCAGCAGCAGAACGACAGGGACTAACTATGGCTACACCTTC,CASSRTTGTNYGYTF
TRBJ2-5,TRBV6-1,TRBD2,.,TGTGCCAGCAGTGAAGCGCGTGGGCTAGCGGGGGACCAAGAGACCCAGTACTTC,CASSEARGLAGDQETQYF
TRBJ1-5,TRBV11-2,.,.,TGTGCCAGCAGCTTAGATCGGGTTAATAGCAATCAGCCCCAGCATTTT,CASSLDRVNSNQPQHF
TRBJ1-1,TRBV10-3,TRBD1,.,TGTGCCATCAGGGACAGGGGAAGTTACACTGAAGCTTTCTTT,CAIRDRGSYTEAFF
TRBJ1-5,TRBV7-3,TRBD1,.,TGTGCCAGCAGCTTAAGGCCGCCGGGACAGGGAAACCAGCCCCAGCATTTT,CASSLRPPGQGNQPQHF
TRBJ1-5,TRBV9,.,.,TGTGCCAGCAGCGTAGGTAGAGCTTACGAGCCCCAGCATTTT,CASSVGRAYEPQHF
TRBJ2-7,TRBV29-1,.,.,TGCAGCGTTGAAACTGACGGGACACCATCCTACGAGCAGTACTTC,CSVETDGTPSYEQYF
TRBJ2-2,TRBV9,.,.,TGTGCCAGCGGGGAGCGATGGTCCGGGGAGCTGTTTTTT,CASGERWSGELFF
TRBJ1-4,TRBV5-1,TRBD1,.,TGCGCCAGCAGCCCGGCACAGGGGAATGAAAAACTGTTTTTT,CASSPAQGNEKLFF
TRBJ1-5,TRBV7-8,TRBD1,.,TGTGCCAGCAGCTTAGCGAGGGGGGACAGGGGCAATCAGCCCCAGCATTTT,CASSLARGDRGNQPQHF
TRBJ1-2,TRBV7-9,.,.,TGTGCCAGCAGCTTAGGGACAGCCAGACTCTATGGCTACACCTTC,CASSLGTARLYGYTF
TRBJ1-6,TRBV12-5,.,few,TGTGCTAGTGGTTTTAAGGGGCAGGCCTATAATTCACCCCTCCACTTT,CASGFKGQAYNSPLHF
TRBJ1-6,TRBV7-8,.,.,TGTGCCAGCAGCCCCCAGACAGGCCCTCGATTTTCACCCCTCCACTTT,CASSPQTGPRFSPLHF
TRBJ2-3,TRBV5-5,TRBD2,.,TGTGCCAGCACATATAGCGGGGGGGCGACAGATACGCAGTATTTT,CASTYSGGATDTQYF
TRBJ1-2,TRBV5-6,.,.,TGTGCCAGCAGCTTGTCCGGGGATGGGGGCTACACCTTC,CASSLSGDGGYTF
TRBJ1-4,TRBV27,.,.,TGTGCCAGCAGTTTAAACAACGTCCCCAATGAAAAACTGTTTTTT,CASSLNNVPNEKLFF
TRBJ2-5,TRBV4-3,TRBD2,.,TGCGCCAGCAGCCAAGATGGAGCGGGGGGCCTCTACTTC,CASSQDGAGGLYF
TRBJ1-5,TRBV27,.,.,TGTGCCAGCAGTTTATTGACTAATCAGCCCCAGCATTTT,CASSLLTNQPQHF
TRBJ2-7,TRBV6-4,.,few,TGTGCCAGCAGTGACTCGAGAACAGGCTTTAGCTCCTACGAGCAGTACTTC,CASSDSRTGFSSYEQYF
TRBJ1-2,TRBV5-5,.,.,TGTGCCAGCAGCTTGGTAAGGGAGCATGGCTACACCTTC,CASSLVREHGYTF
TRBJ1-2,TRBV2,.,few,TGTGCCAGCAAAAATCCGGTTGAGTATGGCTACACCTTC,CASKNPVEYGYTF
TRBJ2-5,TRBV28,.,.,TGTGCCAGCAGTTCCGTCAACCCGGGTGAGGAGACCCAGTACTTC,CASSSVNPGEETQYF
TRBJ2-1,TRBV30,.,.,TGTGCCTGGACTAGTGCGGGGGAGCAGTTCTTC,CAWTSAGEQFF